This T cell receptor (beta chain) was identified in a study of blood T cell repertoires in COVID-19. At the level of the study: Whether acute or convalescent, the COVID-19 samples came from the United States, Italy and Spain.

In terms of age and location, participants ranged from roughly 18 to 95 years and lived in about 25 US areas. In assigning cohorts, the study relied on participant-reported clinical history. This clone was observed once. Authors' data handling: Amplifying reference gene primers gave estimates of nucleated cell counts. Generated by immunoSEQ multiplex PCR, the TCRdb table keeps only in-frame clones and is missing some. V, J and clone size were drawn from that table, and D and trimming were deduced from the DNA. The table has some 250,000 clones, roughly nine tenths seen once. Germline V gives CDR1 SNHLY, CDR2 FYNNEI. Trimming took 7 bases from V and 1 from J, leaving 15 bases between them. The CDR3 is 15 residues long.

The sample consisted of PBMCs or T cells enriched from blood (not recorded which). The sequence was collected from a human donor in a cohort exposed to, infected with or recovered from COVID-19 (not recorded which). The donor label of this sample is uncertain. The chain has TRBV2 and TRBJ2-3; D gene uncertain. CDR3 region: CASMSIPVRTDTQYF. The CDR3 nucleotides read TGTGCCAGCATGAGTATACCGGTACGCACAGATACGCAGTATTTT.